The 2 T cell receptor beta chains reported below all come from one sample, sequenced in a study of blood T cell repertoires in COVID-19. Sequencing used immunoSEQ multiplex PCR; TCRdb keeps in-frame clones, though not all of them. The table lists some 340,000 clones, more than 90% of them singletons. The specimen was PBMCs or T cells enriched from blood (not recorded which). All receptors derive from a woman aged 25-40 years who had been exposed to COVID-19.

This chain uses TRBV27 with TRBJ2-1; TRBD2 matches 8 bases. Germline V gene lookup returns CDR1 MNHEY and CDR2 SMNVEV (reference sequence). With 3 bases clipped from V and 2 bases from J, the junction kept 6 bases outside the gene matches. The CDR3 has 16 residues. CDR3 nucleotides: TGTGCCAGCAGTTTTAGCGGGGCGACGACCTACAATGAGCAGTTCTTC. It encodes CASSFSGATTYNEQFF.

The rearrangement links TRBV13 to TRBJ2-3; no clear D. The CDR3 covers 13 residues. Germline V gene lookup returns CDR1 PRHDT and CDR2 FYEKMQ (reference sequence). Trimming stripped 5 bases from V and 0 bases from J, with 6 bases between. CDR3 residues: CASSTTSTDTQYF. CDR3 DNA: TGTGCCAGCAGCACCACTAGCACAGATACGCAGTATTTT.